These 23 T cell receptor beta chains came from one sample sequenced in a study of Ad26.COV2.S vaccination and SARS-CoV-2 variants. Here immunoSEQ multiplex PCR was the method, and the copy in TCRdb shows in-frame clones only, minus some. This sample yields approximately 340,000 clones, of which about 85% are seen a single time; about 3.3% belongs to the top ten. Sample treatment: over 15 received Ad26.COV2.S at low or high dose, single or two shots; several received placebo; per-sample allocation not given. Samples came from day 63 after the first vaccine or placebo injection. The sample here was peripheral blood, taken in a trial of Ad26.COV2.S vaccine versus placebo. The receptor set was obtained from a person between 18 and 65 years old who received the Ad26.COV2.S COVID-19 vaccine or a placebo.

The J gene is TRBJ1-1, the V gene TRBV28; the D gene is possibly TRBD1 (5 bases). Trimming cost V 4 bases and J 3 bases, with 6 bases left between them. CDR1 and CDR2 from the germline V gene are MDHEN and SYDVKM. The CDR3 is 12 residues long. In DNA, the CDR3 is TGTGCCAGCAGTTCGGGGGACACTGAAGCTTTCTTT. Protein: CASSSGDTEAFF.

The chain has TRBV9 and TRBJ2-7; tentatively, D is TRBD1 (6 bases). Germline assignment: CDR1 SGDLS and CDR2 YYNGEE. The CDR3 runs 16 residues. V lost 4 bases and J lost 3, with 20 bases in between. The CDR3 DNA sequence: TGTGCCAGCAGCCCTGGTAGGGACACAACACACTACGAGCAGTACTTC. As protein: CASSPGRDTTHYEQYF.

This sequence joins TRBV4-3 and TRBJ1-1; unclear D gene. Germline V gives CDR1 LGHNA, CDR2 YSLEER. V was clipped by 4 bases and J by 4 bases, with 16 bases between them. There are 15 residues in the CDR3. The CDR3 DNA follows: TGCGCCAGCAGCCTCGGGAGGATCACGAGCACTGAAGCTTTCTTT. This sequence encodes CASSLGRITSTEAFF.

In DNA form, the CDR3 reads TGTGCCAGCATTCCAGACAGGGGCTATGGCTACACCTTC. It encodes CASIPDRGYGYTF. The J gene is TRBJ1-2, the V gene TRBV6-5; 8 bases align to TRBD1. Germline lookup yields CDR1 MNHEY and CDR2 SVGAGI. CDR3 length: 13 amino acids. The V segment lost 7 bases and the J segment 4 bases; nucleotides outside the gene matches: 5.

The chain couples TRBV3-1 (or the pseudogene TRBV3-2) to TRBJ2-7; D is possibly TRBD1 (5 bases). The CDR3 consists of 17 residues. Trimming removed 2 bases at V and 3 bases at J, with 20 bases between. Germline V lookup: CDR1 LGHDT, CDR2 YNNKEL (reference sequence). The CDR3 DNA follows: TGTGCCAGCAGCCAATTCGCCCCCAGGGTAGAGTACTACGAGCAGTACTTC. Amino acids: CASSQFAPRVEYYEQYF.

This rearrangement joins TRBV27 to TRBJ2-7; D not certain. Trimming shortened V by 5 bases and J by 3 bases, and 14 bases separated the two germline ends. This CDR3 has 14 residues. Germline CDR1 and CDR2: MNHEY and SMNVEV (reference sequence). The CDR3 DNA reads TGTGCCAGCAGTATGGGTCACACCCGCTACGAGCAGTACTTC. Translation: CASSMGHTRYEQYF.

This chain links TRBV9 with TRBJ2-1; possibly TRBD1 for D (5 bases). Per germline, CDR1 SGDLS and CDR2 YYNGEE. This CDR3 comprises 13 residues. Deletions cut 4 bases from V and 6 bases from J, with 11 bases between. The CDR3 reads CASSTLTVNEQFF. CDR3 coding DNA: TGTGCCAGCAGCACACTGACAGTCAATGAGCAGTTCTTC.

The chain links TRBV7-9 to TRBJ2-7; D is ambiguous. CDR3 length equals 11 residues. Trimming shortened V by 5 bases and J by 5 bases, and 7 bases separated the two germline ends. Germline V CDR1 and CDR2: SEHNR, FQNEAQ (reference sequence). The CDR3: CASSEADEQYF. CDR3 in DNA: TGTGCCAGCAGCGAGGCCGACGAGCAGTACTTC.

The rearrangement links TRBV2 to TRBJ1-2, with D perhaps TRBD1 (5 bases). Trimming removed 3 bases from V and 8 bases from J, with 10 bases in between. The CDR3 loop spans 12 amino acids. Germline CDR1 and CDR2: SNHLY and FYNNEI. CDR3 DNA sequence: TGTGCCAGCAGTGAGGGACCCTGGGGCTACACCTTC. This translates into CASSEGPWGYTF.

This chain connects TRBV30 to TRBJ1-3; tentative D call: TRBD1 (5 bases). The ends were cut back, 2 bases at V and 0 bases at J, with 14 bases in the middle. In germline, CDR1 is GTSNPN, CDR2 SVGIG (reference sequence). This CDR3 region has 16 residues. The CDR3 nucleotides are TGTGCCTGGAGTCTCGAGACAGCTTTCTCTGGAAACACCATATATTTT. It codes for CAWSLETAFSGNTIYF.

This chain connects TRBV5-6 to TRBJ1-2; maybe TRBD1 (5 bases). The CDR3 length is 16 residues. Germline loops: CDR1 SGHDT, CDR2 YYEEEE. V was clipped by 4 bases and J by 0 bases, with 16 bases between them. The CDR3 coding sequence is TGTGCCAGCAGCACAGTGGGGGACGGAGCTAACTATGGCTACACCTTC. Translated: CASSTVGDGANYGYTF.

The rearrangement links TRBV7-2 to TRBJ1-5; D gene ambiguous. V was shortened by 8 bases and J by 4 bases, with 12 bases between the two germline ends. The length of the CDR3 is 13 residues. Germline V lookup: CDR1 SGHTA, CDR2 FQGNSA. The DNA of the CDR3 is TGTGCCAGCCGGACGGCCCTGAATCAGCCCCAGCATTTT. Translating gives CASRTALNQPQHF.

This rearrangement joins TRBV7-2 to TRBJ2-7; no clear D gene. V lost 7 bases, J lost 2 bases, and 15 bases lay in between. CDR1 SGHTA and CDR2 FQGNSA come from the germline V gene. This CDR3 contains 14 residues. In DNA, the CDR3 is TGTGCCAGCACCTTGCAAGGGCTCGCCTACGAGCAGTACTTC. Its protein product is CASTLQGLAYEQYF.

The J gene is TRBJ2-1, the V gene TRBV10-2; D remains ambiguous. The V gene's germline CDR1 is WSHSY and CDR2 SAAADI. This CDR3 is 17 amino acids long. Trimming took off 3 bases at V and 0 bases at J, with 15 bases between the two ends. The CDR3 bases are TGCGCCAGCAGTGAAAATGGCCTAGTCAGCTCCTACAATGAGCAGTTCTTC. Translated, it gives CASSENGLVSSYNEQFF.

The rearrangement uses TRBV30 and TRBJ1-2, with 7 bases that match TRBD1. Losses at the gene ends were 1 base for V and 4 bases for J; bases not matched to a gene: 6. The CDR3 totals 14 residues. The germline V gene has CDR1 GTSNPN and CDR2 SVGIG (reference sequence). CDR3 sequence reads: CAWSATGVAYGYTF. DNA of the CDR3: TGTGCCTGGAGTGCTACAGGGGTGGCCTATGGCTACACCTTC.

This rearrangement joins TRBV28 to TRBJ1-4; the match to TRBD1 covers 12 bases. This CDR3 spans 17 amino acids. V dropped 2 bases and J dropped 11; count of bases not matched to a gene: 12. CDR1 and CDR2 from the germline V gene are MDHEN and SYDVKM. CDR3 sequence: CASSLGGTGGAVDKLFF. As DNA, the CDR3 is TGTGCCAGCAGTTTAGGAGGGACAGGGGGCGCCGTGGATAAACTGTTTTTT. The full variable domain, with the rest looked up from reference TRBV28 and TRBJ1-4, is DVKVTQSSRYLVKRTGEKVFLECVQDMDHENMFWYRQDPGLGLRLIYFSYDVKMKEKGDIPEGYSVSREKKERFSLILESASTNQTSMYLCASSLGGTGGAVDKLFFGSGTQLSVL.

The chain links TRBV15 to TRBJ1-2; a weak D match, TRBD1 (5 bases). The V gene lost 0 bases and the J gene lost 5 bases, with 13 bases spanning the gap. Germline-derived CDR1 and CDR2 are LNHNV and YYDKDF (reference sequence). The CDR3 contains 15 residues. The DNA of the CDR3 is TGTGCCACCAGCAGAGATCGGGGCTTGGGGTATGGCTACACCTTC. Amino acid sequence: CATSRDRGLGYGYTF.

The chain employs TRBV19 and TRBJ2-5; D is unresolved. Germline V gene data show CDR1 as LNHDA and CDR2 as SQIVND (reference sequence). The CDR3 runs 13 residues. V lost 3 bases, J lost 0 bases, and 5 bases lay in between. The CDR3 DNA reads as TGTGCCAGTAGTATGGCCTACCAAGAGACCCAGTACTTC. Its translation is CASSMAYQETQYF.

This chain connects TRBV7-2 to TRBJ1-2, with TRBD1 as a possible D gene (5 bases). The germline gives CDR1 SGHTA, CDR2 FQGNSA. With 5 bases removed from V and 9 bases from J, the gap between germline ends came to 16 bases. There are 13 residues in the CDR3. The CDR3 DNA follows: TGTGCCAGCAGCACCCAGGGCTTCATTCGCTACACCTTC. As protein: CASSTQGFIRYTF. Using reference TRBV7-2 and TRBJ1-2 for the parts outside the CDR3, the full variable domain is GAGVSQSPSNKVTEKGKDVELRCDPISGHTALYWYRQSLGQGLEFLIYFQGNSAPDKSGLPSDRFSAERTGGSVSTLTIQRTQQEDSAVYLCASSTQGFIRYTFGSGTRLTVV.

The chain couples TRBV7-2 to TRBJ2-3, with a possible D match to TRBD2 (6 bases). The CDR3 length is 16 residues. Germline loops: CDR1 SGHTA, CDR2 FQGNSA. V was shortened by 7 bases and J by 4 bases, with 21 bases between the two germline ends. The CDR3 bases are TGTGCCAGCAATTACCTGGGACTTAAGTCCCCAGATACGCAGTATTTT. Translating gives CASNYLGLKSPDTQYF.

The chain joins TRBV14 to TRBJ2-7; 9 nucleotides align to TRBD2. The CDR3 loop spans 15 amino acids. Germline-derived CDR1 and CDR2 are SGHDN and FVKESK. V lost 1 base, J lost 9 bases, and 10 bases stayed unmatched. The CDR3: CASSQVAGVTLGQYF. The DNA for the CDR3 is TGTGCCAGCAGCCAAGTAGCGGGGGTGACTCTAGGGCAGTACTTC.

The V gene is TRBV30, the J gene TRBJ2-5, with D possibly TRBD2 on 6 matching bases. The ends were cut back, 0 bases at V and 2 bases at J, with 7 bases in the middle. The CDR3 length is 13 residues. Germline CDR1 reads GTSNPN; CDR2 reads SVGIG (reference sequence). The chain's CDR3 is CAWSVAGQETQYF. The CDR3 DNA follows: TGTGCCTGGAGTGTGGCGGGACAAGAGACCCAGTACTTC. Complete variable domain (other parts from reference TRBV30 and TRBJ2-5): SQTIHQWPATLVQPVGSPLSLECTVEGTSNPNLYWYRQAAGRGLQLLFYSVGIGQISSEVPQNLSASRPQDRQFILSSKKLLLSDSGFYLCAWSVAGQETQYFGPGTRLLVL.

The gene calls are TRBV18 and TRBJ2-1, with 11 bases that match TRBD2. Germline V gene lookup returns CDR1 KGHSH and CDR2 LQKENI. The CDR3 has 16 amino acids. Unmatched junction bases numbered 7, after V lost 3 bases and J lost 6 bases. CDR3 protein: CASSPLPGLAANEQFF. CDR3 coding DNA: TGTGCCAGCTCACCTCTCCCGGGACTAGCGGCCAATGAGCAGTTCTTC.